Listed below are T cell receptor beta chains from one sample, sequenced in a study of STAT3 mutations in large granular lymphocyte leukemia. Data came from immunoSEQ multiplex PCR; TCRdb stores just in-frame clones and leaves some out. The sample includes approximately 9,800 clones, around 90% of them seen just once. Sequencing was done on a sample of peripheral blood mononuclear cells. The receptors here all came from a man aged 55 to 70 with T-cell large granular lymphocyte leukemia. Some clones in this sample may be carry-over from other donors' samples. Both conserved end residues are part of each CDR3. A D gene is named only where the DNA matches it firmly. Clone size appears in some rows only: once, few, many, or a class for an expanded clone.

abundance | j_gene | d_gene | v_gene | CDR3nt | CDR3aa
. | TRBJ1-5 | TRBD1 | TRBV6-5 | TGTGCCAGCAGTAAAAAGGGACAGGGTTATCAGCCCCAGCATTTT | CASSKKGQGYQPQHF
. | TRBJ1-1 | TRBD1 | TRBV5-8 | TGTGCCAGCAGCTCTCGGACAGGGAGGTTGGGGGAAGCTTTCTTT | CASSSRTGRLGEAFF
. | TRBJ2-7 | . | TRBV5-6 | TGTGCCAGCAGCTACCCAGGTTCCCCCTACGAGCAGTACTTC | CASSYPGSPYEQYF
. | TRBJ1-5 | TRBD1 | TRBV5-1 | TGCGCCAGCAGCTTGGATTTGACAGGGTCTCAGCCCCAGCATTTT | CASSLDLTGSQPQHF
. | TRBJ2-1 | . | TRBV6-6 | TGTGCCAGCAGGATTTACAATGAGCAGTTCTTC | CASRIYNEQFF
once | TRBJ1-4 | . | TRBV5-1 | TGCGCCAGCAGCCGCGCGGACAGTAAGAATGAAAAACTGTTTTTT | CASSRADSKNEKLFF
. | TRBJ2-5 | . | TRBV7-9 | TGTGCCAGCAGCTGGGGGAGACAAGAGACCCAGTACTTC | CASSWGRQETQYF
. | TRBJ2-2 | TRBD2 | TRBV6-1 | TGTGCCAGCAGTTGGGGGAGGGCCCTTCCCGGGGAGCTGTTTTTT | CASSWGRALPGELFF
. | TRBJ2-1 | . | TRBV14 | TGTGCCAGCAGCCGGGACCGTCGCGGGGACGAGCAGTTCTTC | CASSRDRRGDEQFF
. | TRBJ2-1 | . | TRBV27 | TGTGCCAGCAGTTTTGGCAGGGTGAGAAACAATGAGCAGTTCTTC | CASSFGRVRNNEQFF
few | TRBJ1-2 | . | TRBV7-2 | TGTGCCAGCAGCTTATTAACAGCTTATGGCTACACCTTC | CASSLLTAYGYTF
. | TRBJ1-5 | . | TRBV6-6 | TGTGCCAGCAGTTACACTCAGGCGGGCAATCAGCCCCAGCATTTT | CASSYTQAGNQPQHF
. | TRBJ2-7 | . | TRBV7-2 | TGTGCCAGCAGCTTACTAGAGAGCGGGGAGCAGTACTTC | CASSLLESGEQYF
. | TRBJ2-1 | . | TRBV28 | TGTGCCAGCAGTCATCACCCAGGGTTCCCCAACAATGAGCAGTTCTTC | CASSHHPGFPNNEQFF
. | TRBJ2-1 | TRBD2 | TRBV25-1 | TGTGCCAGCAGTGTGGCTAGCGGGAACAATGAGCAGTTCTTC | CASSVASGNNEQFF
once | TRBJ2-7 | . | TRBV7-9 | TGTGCCAGCAGCTTCACCTACGAGCAGTACTTC | CASSFTYEQYF
. | TRBJ2-7 | . | TRBV11-2 | TGTGCCAGCAGCTCTGTGAGGGACCCGGCCTACGAGCAGTACTTC | CASSSVRDPAYEQYF
. | TRBJ2-7 | TRBD2 | TRBV14 | TGTGCCAGCAGCCATTTGGGAGGGGTCCTCTACGAGCAGTACTTC | CASSHLGGVLYEQYF
once | TRBJ2-5 | . | TRBV5-5 | TGTGCCAGCAGCTTCTGGGACGGATTTGGGGGAGGAGAGACCCAGTACTTC | CASSFWDGFGGGETQYF
. | TRBJ1-2 | . | TRBV30 | TGTGCCTGGAGTACCATACGCTATGGCTACACCTTC | CAWSTIRYGYTF
. | TRBJ2-3 | TRBD2 | TRBV5-1 | TGCGCCAGCAGGTTTACTAGCGGGGGGATCTCAGATACGCAGTATTTT | CASRFTSGGISDTQYF
. | TRBJ2-5 | . | TRBV2 | TGTGCCAGCAGCCTGTACCAAGAGACCCAGTACTTC | CASSLYQETQYF
. | TRBJ1-5 | . | TRBV30 | TGTGCCTGGAGTGTACACAGGGTTGATCAGCCCCAGCATTTT | CAWSVHRVDQPQHF
once | TRBJ2-3 | TRBD1 | TRBV18 | TGTGCCAGCTCTTCCCGGACAGGGAACACAGATACGCAGTATTTT | CASSSRTGNTDTQYF